This T cell receptor (beta chain) originates from a study of blood T cell repertoires in COVID-19. In the study overall: T cells, B-cell-depleted T cells, or PBMCs provided the cDNA or gDNA that served as material.

Details on this clone: Relative to the germline gene, one junction end is altered; a read error may explain this.

TCRdb's copy holds only in-frame clones and misses some; the assay was immunoSEQ multiplex PCR. The sample lists about 99,000 clones; 75% to 85% were seen once. CDR3 length equals 15 residues. From germline, CDR1 is MNHNY and CDR2 SVGAGI (reference sequence). This chain joins TRBV6-6 and TRBJ2-7; 12 bases match TRBD1. What was sequenced was peripheral blood. This receptor was obtained from a woman older than 75 with active or convalescent COVID-19. The CDR3: CASSNSGQGAHEQYF. CDR3 in DNA: TGTGCCAGCAGTAACTCGGGACAGGGGGCCCACGAGCAGTACTTC.